This TCR beta chain emerged from a study of shared clonotypes between healthy human individuals. Germline assignment: CDR1 MGHRA and CDR2 YSYEKL. Trimming took off 0 bases at V and 6 bases at J, with 15 bases between the two ends. The CDR3 consists of 16 residues. Study findings and constraints: Non-shared clonotypes showed lower generation probabilities than clonotypes common to all four donors. What naive subsets generally showed was a larger estimated richness than memory subsets showed. Genetic and exposure-history diversity was limited by the small donor number.

Several immunoSEQ 96-well plates shared each subset's DNA, each plate a replicate. The repertoire was sequenced with immunoSEQ multiplex PCR; TCRdb's copy has only in-frame clones and lacks some. Here the sample spans 2.5 million or so clones, about 92% being singletons. Regarding this clone: What it binds is not known.

The chain combines TRBV4-1 with TRBJ2-4; a possible D gene is TRBD1 (7 bases). The receptor was derived from a man between 18 and 35 years old in good health. Sequenced material: naive CD4+ T cells sorted from blood. Subset specified: CD45RA+ positively selected. The CDR3 is CASSQETAGQINIQYF. The CDR3 DNA follows: TGCGCCAGCAGCCAAGAGACGGCGGGACAGATAAACATTCAGTACTTC.